Ten or more counts support the clone carrying this T cell receptor beta chain. This CDR3 is built from 15 residues. With 2 bases removed from V and 5 bases from J, the gap between germline ends came to 15 bases. Germline CDR1 is SGHAT and CDR2 is FQDESV (reference sequence). These data are taken from a study of T cells in Graves' hyperthyroidism and ophthalmopathy. Amplified TCR beta CDR3 regions derived from RNA transcripts. Researchers ran a first-round RT-PCR on the TCR CDR3 using the HTBI primer set. TCRdb re-called the multiplex PCR reads with MiXCR, one entry per CDR3 protein. The table has about 420,000 distinct CDR3 sequences, around 16% seen once. Stable hyperthyroidism: no ophthalmopathy progression over 18 months of follow-up. Newly diagnosed hyperthyroidism patients aged 18 to 65 years had disease lasting under 2 months.

This clonotype was sampled from a woman in her late teens or twenties with Graves' hyperthyroidism. The chain couples TRBV11-1 to TRBJ2-5; D is undetermined. Input material: blood. CDR3 bases: TGTGCCAGCAGCTTATCAATCGGTAGTTCGGAGACCCAGTACTTC. It codes for CASSLSIGSSETQYF.